The source of this TCR beta chain is a study of human T cells and chemical hapten exposure (dated by TCRdb to the early 2020s). Some background on the complete study: For sensitization, 2% DPC in acetone was applied to a 2 cm by 2 cm area of upper inner arm skin. Throughout the study period of 20 to 25 weeks, patients also received therapeutic DPC doses to the scalp every week. Patch testing was done on the upper back using Finn chambers containing 0.01% DPC, and results were scored after 6 days according to International Contact Dermatitis Research Group standards. Most of the patients in the cohort were female, and the cohort covered alopecia areata with under or over 50% scalp involvement, alopecia totalis and alopecia universalis. Libraries were pooled for sequencing, and per-sample TCR yields varied mainly because of small differences in library volumes within the pool. This study followed changes in the peripheral blood TCR repertoire in vivo during primary and secondary sensitization of alopecia patients to the hapten diphenylcyclopropenone (DPC). Blood samples were taken from patients before sensitization (week 0) and at 2, 6 and about 24 weeks after DPC sensitization. Some 29 alopecia patients gave blood for TCR sequencing at one to four time points (pre-sensitization, 2, 6 and 24 weeks).

Study-wide conclusions, independent of this receptor: No change with DPC sensitization was found in the number of TCRs above 1 in 1000 frequency, and no evidence of global repertoire structure alterations was found. A positive correlation was found between the number of PT1 expanded TCRs and patch test score, with significance reached at thresholds 8, 16 and 32 but not 4. Expanded TCRs formed significantly more large CDR3 similarity clusters than pre-sensitization or healthy control sets, consistent with antigen-driven responses. Because all patients had alopecia, a presumed autoimmune disease, the immune response of the patients might differ from that of healthy individuals. Repeated subsampling changed both the strength of the expansion versus patch-test correlation and the threshold at which the correlation became significant.

Ten or more counts support this clonotype. Its cognate antigen has yet to be identified. Base qualities are not provided; no much larger clone lies one nucleotide away. The germline V gene sets CDR1 to WSHSY and CDR2 to SAAADI. V is pruned by 5 bases and J by 3 bases, leaving 1 base of the junction without a gene match. The cysteine opens and the phenylalanine closes a CDR3 of 13 amino acids. The retained sequence is limited to the CDR3, 39 bases, with the frame set at the first base. The library was generated by RACE. The sample was run on a NextSeq 500. During library preparation, unique molecular identifiers were attached to individual cDNA molecules so that TCRs could be counted in a quantitative, reproducible way. For every blood RNA sample, sequencing covered both the TCR alpha and TCR beta chains. The paper's data handling went like this. The median number of TCRs per sample was 95,638, ranging from roughly 20,000 to 700,000. The Decombinator software suite was used to annotate the V, J and CDR3 of the TCR reads. To make PS versus PT1 abundance plots, every sample was subsampled to the same number of TCRs (28,000). TCRs were defined as expanded if absent before sensitization and observed at least eight times at the 2-week time point. TCRdb cleaned the public reads at Q25 with fastp, built clones with MiXCR and kept in-frame beta chains. Rows merge per CDR3 protein into single entries with the most common DNA and genes. What appears here as the V and J calls and clone size reflects TCRdb's work, not the paper's. This sample is represented by about 180,000 distinct CDR3 sequences; under 35% of them were singletons. Together, the top ten hold 2.9% of the sample.

The time point tag for this specimen amounts to: pre-sensitization, week 0. The treatment or condition label on this specimen signifies: therapeutic diphenylcyclopropenone sensitization with weekly scalp DPC. At every patch-test visit, the blood draw took place before the patch test was put on. To be eligible, patients had to be aged 18 to 70, diagnosed with alopecia and judged suitable for DPC therapy, while pregnant patients were excluded. Total RNA was extracted from unfractionated whole blood that had been collected in Tempus Blood RNA tubes. The sequenced sample was whole blood, obtained in connection with sensitization to the hapten diphenylcyclopropenone (DPC). This chain is built from TRBV10-2 and TRBJ1-5, with 7 bases in between that match TRBD1. The receptor was isolated from a woman under 40 with alopecia areata. Some clones in this sample may be carry-over from other donors' samples. The CDR3 in this case is CASSTGVNQPQHF. The base sequence is TGCGCCAGCAGTACAGGGGTCAATCAGCCCCAGCATTTT.